This T cell receptor (beta chain) was sequenced during a study of cytomegalovirus exposure and HLA in healthy donors (TCRdb year 2017). Regarding the research as a whole: In an earlier analysis of approximately 640 of the donors, less than 350 Gb of sequence data and 117 million unique TCR beta sequences from roughly 190 million T cells were reported. Among the roughly 400 genotyped donors, under 90% belonged to the genetic ancestry cluster associated with self-reported Caucasian donors. To decide whether each TCR beta V gene segment behaved as functional or pseudogenic, an earlier analysis of over 500 of the donors relied on high-throughput TCR beta sequencing. Alongside the repertoire data, information on donor age, sex, ethnicity and CMV serostatus was compiled. In a later genetic analysis, genome-wide SNP genotypes for about 65% of the roughly 670 donors were used, and that subset was treated as a discovery cohort. In addition to the first cohort of approximately 650 subjects, a separate validation cohort of approximately 130 different subjects was used. HLA typing included class I and class II loci at four-digit resolution. The number of donors typed differed by locus, with 629-630 for A, B, C, DRB1 and DQB1, around 560 for DQA1, 600 to 610 for DPA1, and 472 for DPB1. The T cell repertoires of around 730 subjects were profiled by immunosequencing and related to cytomegalovirus serostatus. Every discovery cohort repertoire had been produced on one sequencing platform. About five DR-DQ haplotypes were treated as single units for association and clustering because of strong linkage in the cohort. The study combined high-throughput TCR immunosequencing, statistical association of individual TCRs with disease status, and machine learning to predict cytomegalovirus infection status. The later analysis used no new phenotypic data to find candidate immune exposures, relying instead on TCR beta sequences and their occurrence across donors. Among 300 to 500 genotyped donors of the cohort, an average of roughly 230,000 unique TCR beta nucleotide sequences was sequenced per donor, of which about 18% were non-productive. Roughly 300 gigabases of sequencing data and approximately 93 million unique TCR sequences were included in an early release covering 550 to 800 HLA-typed donors. The aim of the study was to test whether cataloging public T cell receptors could identify signatures of past pathogen exposure. In a later analysis, previously published TCR beta repertoires from 666 donors were re-analyzed and high-resolution HLA genotyping was added so that TCR occurrence patterns could be studied. General study outcomes and caveats: The authors suggested that the approach could potentially be generalized to other disease states and immunological phenotypes. Correlated functional status among segregating V segments might be attributable to linkage disequilibrium, but an unknown experimental factor could not be ruled out. In a later analysis, HLA-associated TCR beta chains showed more clonal expansion and lower generation probabilities than non-associated chains that were equally common. Some IMGT-functional V segments, including TRBV6-2 and TRBV6-3, could not be told apart with the 87-base-pair reads, so those segments were excluded. In an earlier analysis of around 600 of the donors, most TCR beta V segments were observed in productive rearrangements about 87% or about 30% of the time, broadly matching IMGT annotations. This cohort had only TCR beta chains sequenced, and the lack of alpha or paired-chain data limited which features could be detected. The study gave a list of around 170 TCR beta chains associated with cytomegalovirus. Most TCR sequences were seen in very few donors, while some public TCRs were found in many individuals. A later genetic analysis associated a missense DCLRE1C variant with V-gene and J-gene trimming of TCR beta chains, and an independent cohort replicated the association. In vitro tests confirmed that three of the cytomegalovirus-associated TCR beta chains recognize cytomegalovirus antigens. A later analysis reported that several top co-occurrence clusters appeared linked to parvovirus B19, influenza, CMV and Epstein-Barr virus. Compared with the 666-donor mean, donors in an Asian-associated ancestry cluster had fewer N-insertions in productive TCRs, according to a later genetic analysis. The sequencing pipeline was judged likely to have produced a cluster of highly shared sequence variants as a technical artifact. A later analysis found that most CMV-associated TCR beta chains appeared HLA-restricted, with HLA associations seemingly driven largely by CMV exposure. Roughly uniform sequencing depth across donors was assumed in presence/absence analyses, although this assumption may not hold. In a later analysis, the rate of TCR association differed among HLA loci, with DRB1 alleles having the most associated TCRs and HLA-C alleles having the fewest. Because counts were too low, about 18 rarely observed V segments, including chromosome 9 orphons, were excluded from the earlier analysis of roughly 580 of the donors. The classifier was reported to diagnose cytomegalovirus status with high specificity and sensitivity in both the original cohort and the validation cohort. In a later analysis, 16,951 TCR beta sequences were associated with specific HLA alleles at a false discovery rate of 0.05. A further reported finding was that TCR beta sequences accurately predicted the HLA-A and HLA-B alleles for most subjects in the first cohort. Because some donors lacked HLA typing at each locus, the association tests relied only on the typed subset. The only immune exposure information available for the cohort was CMV serostatus. Assigning TCR associations to individual alleles was difficult when HLA alleles, especially DR and DQ, strongly co-occurred.

A note on this clone: Its antigen remains undetermined. Base qualities were left out, and no much larger clone turns up one base away.

Libraries were constructed by the immunoSEQ multiplex PCR assay. The multiplex PCR relied on a mix of 60 forward primers for TCR Vbeta segments and 13 reverse primers for TCR Jbeta segments. Amplification of the CDR3 region of rearranged TCR beta genes was performed with a multiplex PCR assay on genomic DNA. The amplified TCR beta libraries were sequenced on the Illumina HiSeq System as 87-base-pair reads. The study's own analysis went as follows. A later analysis tallied 75 million to 95 million unique TCR beta chains across the 666 repertoires, and about 10 million of those chains were shared by two or more donors. Raw reads were error-corrected and collapsed into unique sequences with a nearest-neighbor algorithm that merged closely related sequences to remove PCR and sequencing errors. CDR3 sequences were aligned to IMGT reference sequences to assign V, D and J gene segments. Each retained sequence needed at least a six-nucleotide match to both a V gene segment and a J gene segment. Rearrangements were classified as productive when the CDR3 lacked stop codons and remained in frame with V and J, and all other rearrangements were classified as non-productive. CDR3 was defined by IMGT convention, running from the second conserved V-encoded cysteine to the conserved J-encoded phenylalanine. Sequences without an unambiguous match to a single V gene segment were excluded from the earlier analysis of approximately 600 of the donors. In an earlier analysis of more than 500 of the donors, a V segment was called functional when productive rearrangements were above 56.7%, and segregating when the standard deviation between donors exceeded 5%. A statistical classification framework was built to diagnose cytomegalovirus status from the catalog of TCR beta chain sequences. In a later analysis, TCR nucleotide sequences were compared against IMGT/GENE-DB human TR gene sequences so that V and J genes could be assigned. A later analysis assigned CDR3 sequences and most-parsimonious VDJ recombination scenarios with the TCRdist pipeline. In a later analysis, each TCR beta chain was defined by its CDR3 amino acid sequence together with its V-gene family, and reads lacking a unique V-gene family were excluded. To address suspected cross-contamination and a sequencing artifact, a later analysis removed around 590 highly shared, low-generation-probability nucleotide sequences. In a later analysis, a clonal expansion index was calculated for each public chain from normalized within-repertoire ranks of inferred template counts. In a later analysis, generation probabilities were computed using a VDJ recombination model fitted to out-of-frame rearrangements, and the results were checked against IGoR. In a later analysis, TCR-TCR, TCR-HLA and TCR-CMV co-occurrence was scored with hypergeometric tests, and a repertoire-size bias correction was applied to TCR pairs. In a later analysis, false discovery rates were estimated by permuting HLA or CMV assignments 20 times. In a later analysis, co-occurring TCRs were grouped using DBSCAN, with TCRdist sequence similarity added in when clustering inside HLA-allele-positive subsets. Co-occurrence clustering excluded repertoires with fewer than 30,000 or more than 120,000 public chains, plus five with anomalous nucleotide sharing. Imported from immuneACCESS, the table was reduced by TCRdb to in-frame sequences with V and J called. These copies leave out some clones; in studies compared against another copy, an unresolved V gene accounts for under half, and the cause of the remainder is not known. For V, J and clone size, that table is used; D and trimming come from the DNA. For this sample the table gives 200,000 to 300,000 clones, of which around four fifths were detected only once. Approximately 2% of the sample comes from the top ten.

Compared with germline, V lacks 0 bases and J lacks 0 bases; bases without a gene match: 6. Its CDR3 holds 17 amino acids, cysteine through phenylalanine. CDR3 DNA only is kept here, 51 bases in frame from base 1. In the germline V gene, CDR1 corresponds to MRHNA and CDR2 to SNTAGT. The cohort comprised more than 550 healthy bone marrow donors. All cohort members were sampled while nominally healthy, although unrecorded immune exposures were likely present. The donor was CMV seropositive and was included in the group of some 290 seropositive cohort members. A peripheral blood sample was provided by each donor, and peripheral blood mononuclear cells were used for TCR beta sequencing. Genomic DNA extraction from the blood cell samples was performed with the Qiagen DNeasy Blood Extraction Kit.

This clonotype was sampled from a woman in her forties in good health and CMV-seropositive. The sequence joins TRBV6-4 to TRBJ2-3, and 7 junction bases match TRBD2. Material: PBMCs. The CDR3: CASSDSSLAASTDTQYF. The nucleotides read TGTGCCAGCAGTGACTCCAGCCTAGCGGCTAGCACAGATACGCAGTATTTT.